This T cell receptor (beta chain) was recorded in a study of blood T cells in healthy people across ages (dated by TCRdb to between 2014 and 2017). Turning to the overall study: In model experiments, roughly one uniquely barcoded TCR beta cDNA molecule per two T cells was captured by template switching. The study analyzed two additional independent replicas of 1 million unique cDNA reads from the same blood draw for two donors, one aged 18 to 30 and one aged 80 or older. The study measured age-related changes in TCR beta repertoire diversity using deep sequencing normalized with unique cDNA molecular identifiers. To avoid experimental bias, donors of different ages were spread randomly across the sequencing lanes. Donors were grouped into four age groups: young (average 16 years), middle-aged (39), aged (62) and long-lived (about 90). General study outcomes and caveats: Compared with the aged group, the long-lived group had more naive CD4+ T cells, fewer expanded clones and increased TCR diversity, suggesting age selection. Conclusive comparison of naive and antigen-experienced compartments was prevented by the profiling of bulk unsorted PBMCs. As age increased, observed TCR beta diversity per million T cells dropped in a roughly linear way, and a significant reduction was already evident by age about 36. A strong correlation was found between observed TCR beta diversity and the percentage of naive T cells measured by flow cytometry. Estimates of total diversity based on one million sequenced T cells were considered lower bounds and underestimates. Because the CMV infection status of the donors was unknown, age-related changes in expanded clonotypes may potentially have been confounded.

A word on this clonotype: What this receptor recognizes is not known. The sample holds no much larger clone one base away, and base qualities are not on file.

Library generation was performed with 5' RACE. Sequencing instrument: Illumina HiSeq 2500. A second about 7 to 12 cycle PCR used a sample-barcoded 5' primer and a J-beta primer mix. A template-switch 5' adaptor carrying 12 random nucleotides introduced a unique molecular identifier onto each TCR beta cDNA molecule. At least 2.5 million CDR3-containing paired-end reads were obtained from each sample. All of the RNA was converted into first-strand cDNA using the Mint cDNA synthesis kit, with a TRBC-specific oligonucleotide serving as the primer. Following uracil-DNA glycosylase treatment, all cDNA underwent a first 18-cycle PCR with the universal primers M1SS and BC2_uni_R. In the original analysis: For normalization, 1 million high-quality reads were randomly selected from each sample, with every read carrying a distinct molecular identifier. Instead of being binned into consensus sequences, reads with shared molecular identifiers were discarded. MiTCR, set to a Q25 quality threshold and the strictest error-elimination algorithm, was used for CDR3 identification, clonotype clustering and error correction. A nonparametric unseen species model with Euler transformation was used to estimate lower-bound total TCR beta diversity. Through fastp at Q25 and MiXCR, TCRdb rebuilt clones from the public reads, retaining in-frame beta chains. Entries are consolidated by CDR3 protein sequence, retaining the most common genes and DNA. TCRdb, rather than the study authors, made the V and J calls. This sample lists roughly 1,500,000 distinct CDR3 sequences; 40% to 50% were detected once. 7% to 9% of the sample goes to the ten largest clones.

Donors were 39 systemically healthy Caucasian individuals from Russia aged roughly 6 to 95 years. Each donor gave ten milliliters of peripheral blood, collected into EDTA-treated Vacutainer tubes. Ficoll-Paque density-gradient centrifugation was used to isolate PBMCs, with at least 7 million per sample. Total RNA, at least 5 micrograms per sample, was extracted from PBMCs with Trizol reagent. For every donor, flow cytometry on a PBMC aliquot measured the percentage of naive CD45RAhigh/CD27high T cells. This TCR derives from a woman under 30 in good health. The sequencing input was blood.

The sequenced DNA is TGTGCCGCCGGGACAGGCCACGAGCAGTACTTC. The resulting protein is CAAGTGHEQYF. The receptor chain draws on TRBV24-1 and TRBJ2-7; TRBD1 fits 8 bases in the junction. CDR1 and CDR2 (KGHDR, SFDVKD) derive from the germline V gene. From cysteine to phenylalanine, the CDR3 is 11 amino acids long. The read is trimmed to its CDR3 DNA, 33 bases read in frame from base 1. V is pruned by 12 bases and J by 5 bases, leaving 5 bases of the junction without a gene match.